This paragraph reports one T cell receptor beta chain. The antigen is unknown. This sample also contains other DNA sequences that code for the same CDR3. Ex vivo total memory CD4+ samples were deeply sequenced, detecting one cell in 200,000. Clones were read by immunoSEQ multiplex PCR, and TCRdb kept only the in-frame ones, dropping some. The sample consists of 25,000 to 30,000 clones, more than 80% of them appearing once. The memory gate held CD4+ cells that were not CD45RA+CCR7+CD95- naive cells, over 98% pure. The data originate from a study of human CD4 T cells and Enterobacteriaceae. Study-wide findings and caveats: Specific clonotypes appeared less expanded ex vivo than cross-reactive ones. Only same-donor CFSE-low culture sequences were used to infer reactivity.

The CDR3 has 12 amino acids. The V and J ends lost 0 bases and 3 bases respectively, with 6 bases between them. Germline V gene data show CDR1 as GTSNPN and CDR2 as SVGIG (reference sequence). The sample consisted of memory CD4+ T cells from blood. This chain uses TRBV30 with TRBJ2-7, with unresolved D. This TCR came from a human donor in good health. The CDR3 here is CAWSVSGYEQYF. The CDR3 bases are TGTGCCTGGAGTGTATCGGGCTACGAGCAGTACTTC.